This TCR beta chain is drawn from a study of CD8+ T cells in alopecia areata. In alopecia areata patients, both lesional scalp punch biopsies and peripheral blood were collected. Findings of the study overall: Lesional scalp exceeded normal scalp in clonality, especially in alopecia totalis/universalis.

The V gene lost 1 base and the J gene lost 6 bases, with 7 bases spanning the gap. Germline CDR1 is MNHNS and CDR2 is SASEGT. The CDR3 covers 13 residues. As regards this clone: Its target is unknown.

It was cDNA, reverse transcribed from extracted RNA, that served as the sequencing template. The assay was immunoSEQ multiplex PCR, and TCRdb's table has in-frame clones only and misses some. The profile shows 65,000 to 100,000 clones, around 54% of them singletons. V and J are TRBV6-1 and TRBJ2-1; D is ambiguous. What was sequenced was NKG2D-high CD8+ T cells sorted from blood. This TCR came from a human donor with alopecia areata. CDR3 region: CASSEVVLNEQFF. In DNA, the CDR3 is TGTGCCAGCAGTGAAGTGGTCCTCAATGAGCAGTTCTTC.